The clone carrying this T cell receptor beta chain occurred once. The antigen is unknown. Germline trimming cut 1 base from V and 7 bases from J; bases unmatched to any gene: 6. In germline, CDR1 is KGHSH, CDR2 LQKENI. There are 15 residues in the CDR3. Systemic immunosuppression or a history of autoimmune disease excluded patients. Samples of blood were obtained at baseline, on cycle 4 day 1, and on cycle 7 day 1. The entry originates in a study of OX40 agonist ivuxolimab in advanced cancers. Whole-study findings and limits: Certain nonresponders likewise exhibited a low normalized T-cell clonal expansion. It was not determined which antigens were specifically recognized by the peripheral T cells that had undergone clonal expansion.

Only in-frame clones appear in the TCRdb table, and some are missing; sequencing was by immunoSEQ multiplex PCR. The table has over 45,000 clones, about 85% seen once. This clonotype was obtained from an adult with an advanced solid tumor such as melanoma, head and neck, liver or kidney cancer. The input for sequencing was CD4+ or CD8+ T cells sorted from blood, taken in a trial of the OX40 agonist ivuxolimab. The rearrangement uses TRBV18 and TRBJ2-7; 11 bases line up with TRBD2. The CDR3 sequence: CASSPQVAGGPEQYF. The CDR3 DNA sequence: TGTGCCAGCTCACCACAAGTAGCGGGAGGGCCTGAGCAGTACTTC. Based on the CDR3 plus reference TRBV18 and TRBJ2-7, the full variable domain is NAGVMQNPRHLVRRRGQEARLRCSPMKGHSHVYWYRQLPEEGLKFMVYLQKENIIDESGMPKERFSAEFPKEGPSILRIQQVVRGDSAAYFCASSPQVAGGPEQYFGPGTRLTVT.